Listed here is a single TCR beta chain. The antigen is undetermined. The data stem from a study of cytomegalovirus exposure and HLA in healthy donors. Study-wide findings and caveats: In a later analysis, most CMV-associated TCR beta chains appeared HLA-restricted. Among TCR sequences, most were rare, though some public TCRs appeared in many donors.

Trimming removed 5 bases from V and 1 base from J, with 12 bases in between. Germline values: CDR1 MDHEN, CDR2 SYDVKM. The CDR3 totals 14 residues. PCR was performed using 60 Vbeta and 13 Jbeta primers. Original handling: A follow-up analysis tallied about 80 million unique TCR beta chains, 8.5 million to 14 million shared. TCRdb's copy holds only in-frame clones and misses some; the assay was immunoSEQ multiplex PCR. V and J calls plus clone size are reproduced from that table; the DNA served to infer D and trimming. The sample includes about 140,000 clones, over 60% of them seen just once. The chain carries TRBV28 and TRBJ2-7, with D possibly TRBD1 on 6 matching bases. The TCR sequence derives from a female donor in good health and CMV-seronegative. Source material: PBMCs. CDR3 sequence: CASSPGQSSYEQYF. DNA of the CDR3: TGTGCCAGCAGTCCCGGACAGAGTTCCTACGAGCAGTACTTC.